The present T cell receptor beta chain was sequenced within a study of shared T cell receptors in the human thymus. This CDR3 is built from 15 residues. V was clipped by 2 bases and J by 9 bases; unmatched bases: 3. Germline V gene sequence: CDR1 SGDLS, CDR2 YYNGEE. Generated by immunoSEQ multiplex PCR, the TCRdb table keeps only in-frame clones and is missing some. This repertoire shows approximately 400,000 clones, just under 95% found once; its top ten account for 0.02%. This chain uses TRBV9 with TRBJ2-1; TRBD2 matches 15 bases. The source is a human donor. The sequencing input was thymocytes. Here the CDR3 DNA reads TGTGCCAGCAGCGTGTGGACTAGCGGGAGGGGTGAGCAGTTCTTC. It codes for CASSVWTSGRGEQFF. Full variable domain (outside the CDR3, taken from reference TRBV9 and TRBJ2-1): DSGVTQTPKHLITATGQRVTLRCSPRSGDLSVYWYQQSLDQGLQFLIQYYNGEERAKGNILERFSAQQFPDLHSELNLSSLELGDSALYFCASSVWTSGRGEQFFGPGTRLTVL.